The rows below give T cell receptor beta chains drawn from one sample of a study of blood T cells in healthy people across ages. A single record per CDR3 protein comes from TCRdb applying MiXCR to the 5' RACE reads. The sample yields over 950,000 distinct CDR3 sequences, 51% seen once. Input material: blood. These receptor sequences come from a woman aged 55 to 70 in good health. The CDR3 runs from the conserved cysteine through the conserved F or W. D genes are given only for firm matches. Clone size is stated in some rows and not others, as once, few, many or a class when expanded.

V gene: TRBV4-2
clone size: -
D gene: -
J gene: TRBJ2-3
CDR3 protein: CASSQDLPGDTMSTDTQYF
CDR3 DNA: TGTGCCAGCAGCCAAGATCTACCGGGTGATACTATGAGCACAGATACGCAGTATTTT

V gene: TRBV29-1
clone size: few
D gene: -
J gene: TRBJ2-3
CDR3 protein: CSVGRTAGPSTDTQYF
CDR3 DNA: TGCAGCGTTGGTAGGACAGCGGGTCCCAGCACAGATACGCAGTATTTT

V gene: TRBV6-6
clone size: -
D gene: TRBD1
J gene: TRBJ2-2
CDR3 protein: CASSYEGARTGELFF
CDR3 DNA: TGTGCCAGCAGTTACGAGGGGGCGCGCACCGGGGAGCTGTTTTTT

V gene: TRBV7-8
clone size: -
D gene: -
J gene: TRBJ2-5
CDR3 protein: CASSLPREWKETQYF
CDR3 DNA: TGTGCCAGCAGCCTGCCAAGGGAGTGGAAGGAGACCCAGTACTTC

V gene: TRBV4-1
clone size: -
D gene: -
J gene: TRBJ1-2
CDR3 protein: CASSRTGTPSYTF
CDR3 DNA: TGCGCCAGCAGCCGTACCGGGACTCCCTCCTACACCTTC

V gene: TRBV7-6
clone size: -
D gene: -
J gene: TRBJ1-2
CDR3 protein: CASSGRGLRGSYTF
CDR3 DNA: TGTGCCAGCAGCGGGCGCGGGCTGCGCGGTAGCTACACCTTC

V gene: TRBV12-3/TRBV12-4
clone size: -
D gene: -
J gene: TRBJ2-2
CDR3 protein: CASSQGGGWNTGELFF
CDR3 DNA: TGTGCCAGCAGTCAAGGTGGGGGCTGGAACACCGGGGAGCTGTTTTTT

V gene: TRBV7-2
clone size: -
D gene: TRBD1
J gene: TRBJ2-6
CDR3 protein: CASSQHPGTVSGANVLTF
CDR3 DNA: TGTGCCAGCAGTCAGCATCCCGGGACAGTCTCTGGGGCCAACGTCCTGACTTTC

V gene: TRBV4-1
clone size: few
D gene: -
J gene: TRBJ2-7
CDR3 protein: CASSHQNEQYF
CDR3 DNA: TGCGCCAGCAGCCATCAAAACGAGCAGTACTTC

V gene: TRBV2
clone size: -
D gene: -
J gene: TRBJ2-2
CDR3 protein: CTSSERHLGAGELFF
CDR3 DNA: TGTACCAGCAGTGAGCGACACCTCGGAGCCGGGGAGCTGTTTTTT

V gene: TRBV21-1
clone size: few
D gene: -
J gene: TRBJ2-5
CDR3 protein: CASYLAGATGETQYF
CDR3 DNA: TGTGCCAGCTATCTAGCGGGAGCCACGGGAGAGACCCAGTACTTC

V gene: TRBV20-1
clone size: -
D gene: -
J gene: TRBJ2-1
CDR3 protein: CRPGRGSYSEQFF
CDR3 DNA: TGCAGGCCGGGCAGGGGCTCTTACAGTGAGCAGTTCTTC

V gene: TRBV6-1
clone size: -
D gene: -
J gene: TRBJ1-2
CDR3 protein: CASSESGGLRYGYTF
CDR3 DNA: TGTGCCAGCAGTGAAAGTGGGGGGCTTCGTTATGGCTACACCTTC

V gene: TRBV18
clone size: -
D gene: TRBD2
J gene: TRBJ2-5
CDR3 protein: CASSRRLAGAETQYF
CDR3 DNA: TGTGCCAGCTCACGAAGACTAGCGGGAGCAGAGACCCAGTACTTC

V gene: TRBV30
clone size: many
D gene: -
J gene: TRBJ1-5
CDR3 protein: CAWSRGADSNQPQHF
CDR3 DNA: TGTGCCTGGAGCAGAGGGGCAGATAGCAATCAGCCCCAGCATTTT

V gene: TRBV4-1
clone size: -
D gene: TRBD1
J gene: TRBJ1-2
CDR3 protein: CASSVLPGQRYGYTF
CDR3 DNA: TGCGCCAGCAGCGTGCTACCGGGACAGCGCTATGGCTACACCTTC

V gene: TRBV20-1
clone size: -
D gene: TRBD2
J gene: TRBJ2-1
CDR3 protein: CSARAAGGWNNEQFF
CDR3 DNA: TGCAGTGCGAGGGCCGCGGGAGGGTGGAACAATGAGCAGTTCTTC

V gene: TRBV6-2/TRBV6-3
clone size: -
D gene: -
J gene: TRBJ2-5
CDR3 protein: CASHLSSETQYF
CDR3 DNA: TGTGCTAGCCATCTTTCTTCCGAGACCCAGTACTTC

V gene: TRBV6-2/TRBV6-3
clone size: -
D gene: TRBD2
J gene: TRBJ2-1
CDR3 protein: CASTRLAGWGSYNEQFF
CDR3 DNA: TGTGCCAGCACCAGACTAGCGGGGTGGGGCTCCTACAATGAGCAGTTCTTC

V gene: TRBV20-1
clone size: -
D gene: -
J gene: TRBJ2-3
CDR3 protein: CSARDSRRDTQYF
CDR3 DNA: TGCAGTGCGCGGGACTCCCGCCGCGATACGCAGTATTTT

V gene: TRBV20-1
clone size: -
D gene: TRBD2
J gene: TRBJ2-1
CDR3 protein: CSARIGLAGKNEQFF
CDR3 DNA: TGCAGTGCTAGAATAGGACTAGCGGGAAAAAATGAGCAGTTCTTC

V gene: TRBV4-3
clone size: few
D gene: TRBD2
J gene: TRBJ2-1
CDR3 protein: CASSQLAGGRSEQFF
CDR3 DNA: TGCGCCAGCAGCCAATTGGCGGGAGGGAGGAGTGAGCAGTTCTTC

V gene: TRBV12-3/TRBV12-4
clone size: -
D gene: -
J gene: TRBJ2-1
CDR3 protein: CASSLVEQEQFF
CDR3 DNA: TGTGCCAGCAGTTTAGTGGAACAGGAGCAGTTCTTC

V gene: TRBV7-6
clone size: few
D gene: -
J gene: TRBJ2-7
CDR3 protein: CASSTGTISLEQYF
CDR3 DNA: TGTGCCAGCAGCACCGGGACCATCTCCCTCGAGCAGTACTTC

V gene: TRBV2
clone size: -
D gene: TRBD1
J gene: TRBJ2-1
CDR3 protein: CASSAWTGYNEQFF
CDR3 DNA: TGTGCCAGCAGTGCCTGGACAGGGTACAATGAGCAGTTCTTC

V gene: TRBV14
clone size: -
D gene: -
J gene: TRBJ2-6
CDR3 protein: CASSQIRGTRDANVLTF
CDR3 DNA: TGTGCCAGCAGCCAAATAAGGGGGACACGCGACGCCAACGTCCTGACTTTC

V gene: TRBV28
clone size: -
D gene: TRBD2
J gene: TRBJ2-1
CDR3 protein: CASSSAGALSYNEQFF
CDR3 DNA: TGTGCCAGCAGTTCGGCGGGAGCCCTCTCCTACAATGAGCAGTTCTTC

V gene: TRBV4-2
clone size: -
D gene: -
J gene: TRBJ1-1
CDR3 protein: CASSQDSEAFF
CDR3 DNA: TGTGCCAGCAGCCAAGACTCTGAAGCTTTCTTT

V gene: TRBV27
clone size: few
D gene: TRBD2
J gene: TRBJ2-7
CDR3 protein: CASSPPPTSGKTYEQYF
CDR3 DNA: TGTGCCAGCAGTCCCCCTCCGACTAGCGGGAAAACCTACGAGCAGTACTTC

V gene: TRBV11-2
clone size: -
D gene: TRBD1
J gene: TRBJ2-3
CDR3 protein: CASSYGTGNLDTQYF
CDR3 DNA: TGTGCCAGCAGCTACGGGACAGGGAACTTGGATACGCAGTATTTT